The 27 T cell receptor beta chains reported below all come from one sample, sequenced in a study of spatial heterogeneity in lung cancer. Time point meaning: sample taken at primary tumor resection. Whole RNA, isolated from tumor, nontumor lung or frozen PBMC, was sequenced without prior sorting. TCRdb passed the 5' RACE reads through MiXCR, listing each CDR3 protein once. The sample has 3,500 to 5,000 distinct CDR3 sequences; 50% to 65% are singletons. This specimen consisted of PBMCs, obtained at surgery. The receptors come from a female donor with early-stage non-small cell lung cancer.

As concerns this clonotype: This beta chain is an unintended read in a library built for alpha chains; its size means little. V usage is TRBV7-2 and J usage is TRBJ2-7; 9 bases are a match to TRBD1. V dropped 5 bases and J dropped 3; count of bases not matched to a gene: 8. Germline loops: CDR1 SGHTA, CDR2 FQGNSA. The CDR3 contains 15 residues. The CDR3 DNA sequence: TGTGCCAGCAGCATAACAGGGGGCAATCGCTACGAGCAGTACTTC. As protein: CASSITGGNRYEQYF.

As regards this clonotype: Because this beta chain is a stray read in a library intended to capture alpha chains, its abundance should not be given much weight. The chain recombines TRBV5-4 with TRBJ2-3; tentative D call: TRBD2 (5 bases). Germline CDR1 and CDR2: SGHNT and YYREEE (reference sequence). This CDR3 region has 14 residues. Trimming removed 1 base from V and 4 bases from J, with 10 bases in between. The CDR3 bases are TGTGCCAGCAGCTTGAGTCTAGCCGCAGATACGCAGTATTTT. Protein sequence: CASSLSLAADTQYF.

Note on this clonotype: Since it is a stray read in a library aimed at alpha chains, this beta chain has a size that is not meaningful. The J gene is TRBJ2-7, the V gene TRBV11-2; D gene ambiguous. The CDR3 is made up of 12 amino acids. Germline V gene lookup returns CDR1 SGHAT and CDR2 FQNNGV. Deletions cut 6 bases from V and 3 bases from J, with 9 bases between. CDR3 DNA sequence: TGTGCCAGCAGTTCGGTCCACTACGAGCAGTACTTC. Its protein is CASSSVHYEQYF.

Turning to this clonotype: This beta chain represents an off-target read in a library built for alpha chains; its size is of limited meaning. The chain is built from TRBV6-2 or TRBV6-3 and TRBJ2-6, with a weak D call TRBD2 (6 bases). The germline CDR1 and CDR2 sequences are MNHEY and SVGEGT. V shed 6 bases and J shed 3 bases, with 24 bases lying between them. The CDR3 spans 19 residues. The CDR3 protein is CASRSLGGNEGIGANVLTF. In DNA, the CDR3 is TGTGCCAGCAGATCCTTAGGAGGGAATGAAGGTATTGGGGCCAACGTCCTGACTTTC.

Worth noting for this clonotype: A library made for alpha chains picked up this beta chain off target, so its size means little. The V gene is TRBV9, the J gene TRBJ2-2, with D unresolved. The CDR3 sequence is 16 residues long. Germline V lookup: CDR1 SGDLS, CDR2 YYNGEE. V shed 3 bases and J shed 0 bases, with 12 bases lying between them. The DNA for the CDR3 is TGTGCCAGCAGCGCCACTCTTTACGCGAACACCGGGGAGCTGTTTTTT. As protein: CASSATLYANTGELFF. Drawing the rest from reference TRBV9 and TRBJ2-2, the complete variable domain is DSGVTQTPKHLITATGQRVTLRCSPRSGDLSVYWYQQSLDQGLQFLIQYYNGEERAKGNILERFSAQQFPDLHSELNLSSLELGDSALYFCASSATLYANTGELFFGEGSRLTVL.

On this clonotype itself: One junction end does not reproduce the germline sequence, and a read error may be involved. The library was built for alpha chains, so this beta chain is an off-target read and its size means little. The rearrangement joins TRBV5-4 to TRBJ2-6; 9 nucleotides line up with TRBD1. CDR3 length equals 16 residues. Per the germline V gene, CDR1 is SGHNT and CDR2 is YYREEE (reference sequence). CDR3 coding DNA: TGTGCCAGCGGGATACAGGGGGCGTTTGGGGCCAACGTCCTGATTTTC. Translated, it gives CASGIQGAFGANVLIF.

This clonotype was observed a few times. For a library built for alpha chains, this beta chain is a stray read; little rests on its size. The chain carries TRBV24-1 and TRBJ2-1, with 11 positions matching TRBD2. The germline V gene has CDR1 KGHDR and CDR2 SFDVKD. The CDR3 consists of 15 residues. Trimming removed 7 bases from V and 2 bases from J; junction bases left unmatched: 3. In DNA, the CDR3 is TGTGCCACCAGCCGGGGACTAGCGGCCTACAATGAGCAGTTCTTC. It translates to CATSRGLAAYNEQFF.

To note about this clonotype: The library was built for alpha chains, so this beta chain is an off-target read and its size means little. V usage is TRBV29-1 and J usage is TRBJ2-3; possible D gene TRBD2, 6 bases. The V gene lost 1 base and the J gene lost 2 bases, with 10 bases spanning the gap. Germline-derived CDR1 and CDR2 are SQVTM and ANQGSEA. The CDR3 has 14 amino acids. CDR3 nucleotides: TGCAGCGTTGAAGCACTAGCCTTCACAGATACGCAGTATTTT. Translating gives CSVEALAFTDTQYF.

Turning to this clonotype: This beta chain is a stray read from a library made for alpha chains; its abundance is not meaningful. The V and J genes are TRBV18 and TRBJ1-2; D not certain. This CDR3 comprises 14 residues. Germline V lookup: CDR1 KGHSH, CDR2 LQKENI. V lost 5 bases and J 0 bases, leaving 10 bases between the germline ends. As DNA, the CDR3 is TGTGCCAGCTCAAGTGACGGGCCTAACTATGGCTACACCTTC. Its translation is CASSSDGPNYGYTF.

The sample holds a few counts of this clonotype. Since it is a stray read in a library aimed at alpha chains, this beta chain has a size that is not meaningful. CDR3 nucleotide sequence: TGTGCCAGCCGTACAGGGGCAGCAAACATTCAGTACTTC. Amino acids: CASRTGAANIQYF. The chain joins TRBV27 to TRBJ2-4; 7 positions agree with TRBD1. The CDR3 has 13 residues. Germline V gives CDR1 MNHEY, CDR2 SMNVEV (reference sequence). After removal of 8 bases from V and 6 bases from J, the junction contained 7 bases not matched to a gene.

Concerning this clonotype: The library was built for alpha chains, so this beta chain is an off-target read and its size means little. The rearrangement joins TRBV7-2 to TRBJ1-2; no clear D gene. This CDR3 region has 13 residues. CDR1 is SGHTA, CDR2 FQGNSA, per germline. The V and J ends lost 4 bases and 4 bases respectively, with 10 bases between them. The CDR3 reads CASSSQTTYGYTF. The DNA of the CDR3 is TGTGCCAGCAGCTCCCAGACTACCTATGGCTACACCTTC.

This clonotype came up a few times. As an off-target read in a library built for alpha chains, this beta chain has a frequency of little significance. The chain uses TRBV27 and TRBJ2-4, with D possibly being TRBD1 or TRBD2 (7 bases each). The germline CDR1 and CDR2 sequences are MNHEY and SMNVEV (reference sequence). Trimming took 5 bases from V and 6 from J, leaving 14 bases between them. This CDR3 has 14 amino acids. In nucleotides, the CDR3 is TGTGCCAGCAGTGAGGGACAGCGGGGAAACATTCAGTACTTC. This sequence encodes CASSEGQRGNIQYF.

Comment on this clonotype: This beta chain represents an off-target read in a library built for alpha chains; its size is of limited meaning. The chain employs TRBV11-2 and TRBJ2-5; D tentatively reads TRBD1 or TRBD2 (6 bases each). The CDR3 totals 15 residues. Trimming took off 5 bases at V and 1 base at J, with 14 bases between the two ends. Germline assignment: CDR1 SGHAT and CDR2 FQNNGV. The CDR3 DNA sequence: TGTGCCAGCAGCCGAGCGTGGGGGGCCCAAGAGACCCAGTACTTC. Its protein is CASSRAWGAQETQYF.

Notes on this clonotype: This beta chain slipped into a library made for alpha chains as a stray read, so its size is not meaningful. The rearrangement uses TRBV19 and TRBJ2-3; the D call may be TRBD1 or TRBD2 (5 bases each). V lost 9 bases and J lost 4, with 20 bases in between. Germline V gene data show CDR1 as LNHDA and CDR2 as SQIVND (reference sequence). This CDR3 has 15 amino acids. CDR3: CASSFTGTISDTQYF. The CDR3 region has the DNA TGTGCCAGCAGTTTTACCGGGACGATCTCAGATACGCAGTATTTT.

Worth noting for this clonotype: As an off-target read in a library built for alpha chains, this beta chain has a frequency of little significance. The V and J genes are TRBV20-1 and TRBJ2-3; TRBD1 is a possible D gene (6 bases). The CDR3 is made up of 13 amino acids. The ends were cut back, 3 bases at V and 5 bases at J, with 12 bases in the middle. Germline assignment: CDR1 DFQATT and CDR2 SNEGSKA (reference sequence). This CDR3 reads CSASYGGLDTQYF. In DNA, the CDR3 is TGCAGTGCTAGTTATGGGGGCCTAGATACGCAGTATTTT.

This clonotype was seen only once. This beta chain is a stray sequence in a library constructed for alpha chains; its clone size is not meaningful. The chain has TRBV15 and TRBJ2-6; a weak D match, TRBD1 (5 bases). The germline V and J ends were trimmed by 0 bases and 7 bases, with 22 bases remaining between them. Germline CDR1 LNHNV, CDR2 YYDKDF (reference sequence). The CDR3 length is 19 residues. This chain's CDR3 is CATSRDGGIGQGPANVLTF. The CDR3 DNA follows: TGTGCCACCAGCAGAGATGGCGGAATAGGGCAGGGCCCCGCCAACGTCCTGACTTTC.

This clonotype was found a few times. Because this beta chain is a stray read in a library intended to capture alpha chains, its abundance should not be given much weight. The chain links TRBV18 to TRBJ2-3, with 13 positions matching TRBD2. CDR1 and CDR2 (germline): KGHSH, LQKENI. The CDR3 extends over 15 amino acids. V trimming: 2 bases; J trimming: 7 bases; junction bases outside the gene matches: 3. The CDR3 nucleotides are TGTGCCAGCTCACCAACTAGCGGGGGGGCCTATACGCAGTATTTT. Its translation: CASSPTSGGAYTQYF. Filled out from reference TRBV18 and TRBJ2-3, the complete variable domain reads NAGVMQNPRHLVRRRGQEARLRCSPMKGHSHVYWYRQLPEEGLKFMVYLQKENIIDESGMPKERFSAEFPKEGPSILRIQQVVRGDSAAYFCASSPTSGGAYTQYFGPGTRLTVL.

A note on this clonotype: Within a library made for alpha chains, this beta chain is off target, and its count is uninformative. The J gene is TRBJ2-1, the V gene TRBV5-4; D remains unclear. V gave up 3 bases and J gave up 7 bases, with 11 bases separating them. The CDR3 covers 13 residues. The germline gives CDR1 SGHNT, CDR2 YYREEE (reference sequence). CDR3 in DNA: TGTGCCAGCAGCTCCTCTCCAAGTAATGAGCAGTTCTTC. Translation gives CASSSSPSNEQFF.

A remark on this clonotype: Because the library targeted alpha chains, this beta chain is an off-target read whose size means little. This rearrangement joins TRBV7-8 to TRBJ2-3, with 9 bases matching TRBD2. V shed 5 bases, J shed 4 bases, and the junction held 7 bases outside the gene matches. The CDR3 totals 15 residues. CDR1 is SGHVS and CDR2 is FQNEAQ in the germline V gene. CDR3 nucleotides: TGTGCCAGCAGCCCTCCTAGCGGGAAAGCAGATACGCAGTATTTT. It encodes CASSPPSGKADTQYF.

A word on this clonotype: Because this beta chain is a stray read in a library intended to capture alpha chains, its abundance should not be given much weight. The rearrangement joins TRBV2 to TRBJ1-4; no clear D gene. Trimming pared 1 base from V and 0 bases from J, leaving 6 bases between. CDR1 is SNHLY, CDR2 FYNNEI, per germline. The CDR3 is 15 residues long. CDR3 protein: CASSEVGATNEKLFF. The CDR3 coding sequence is TGTGCCAGCAGTGAAGTTGGAGCAACTAATGAAAAACTGTTTTTT.

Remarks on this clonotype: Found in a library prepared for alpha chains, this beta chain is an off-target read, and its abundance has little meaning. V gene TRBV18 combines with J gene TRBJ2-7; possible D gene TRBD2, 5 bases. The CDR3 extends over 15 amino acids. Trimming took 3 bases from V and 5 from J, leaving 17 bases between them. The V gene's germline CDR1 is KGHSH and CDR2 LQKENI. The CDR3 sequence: CASSPSPGKFHEQYF. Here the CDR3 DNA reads TGTGCCAGCTCACCGAGCCCCGGGAAGTTCCACGAGCAGTACTTC.

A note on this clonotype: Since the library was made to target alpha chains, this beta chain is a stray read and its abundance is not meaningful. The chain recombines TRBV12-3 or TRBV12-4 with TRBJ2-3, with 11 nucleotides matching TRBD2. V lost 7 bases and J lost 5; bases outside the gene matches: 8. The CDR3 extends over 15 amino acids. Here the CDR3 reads CASINSGGALDTQYF. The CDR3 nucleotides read TGTGCCAGCATCAATAGCGGGGGGGCGTTAGATACGCAGTATTTT.

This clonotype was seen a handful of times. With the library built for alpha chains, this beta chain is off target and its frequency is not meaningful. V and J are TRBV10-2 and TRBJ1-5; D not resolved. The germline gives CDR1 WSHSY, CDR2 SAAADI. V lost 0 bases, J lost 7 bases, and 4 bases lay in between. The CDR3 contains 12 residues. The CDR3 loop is CASSESKQPQHF. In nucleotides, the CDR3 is TGCGCCAGCAGTGAGTCTAAGCAGCCCCAGCATTTT.

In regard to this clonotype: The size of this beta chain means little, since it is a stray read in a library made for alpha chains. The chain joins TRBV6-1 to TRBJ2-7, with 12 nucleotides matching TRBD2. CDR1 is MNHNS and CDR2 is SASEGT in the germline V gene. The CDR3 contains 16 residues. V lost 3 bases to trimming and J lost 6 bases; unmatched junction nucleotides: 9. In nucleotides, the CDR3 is TGTGCCAGCAGTGATTCCGTGGCTAGCGGGAGGGTCGAGCAGTACTTC. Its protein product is CASSDSVASGRVEQYF.

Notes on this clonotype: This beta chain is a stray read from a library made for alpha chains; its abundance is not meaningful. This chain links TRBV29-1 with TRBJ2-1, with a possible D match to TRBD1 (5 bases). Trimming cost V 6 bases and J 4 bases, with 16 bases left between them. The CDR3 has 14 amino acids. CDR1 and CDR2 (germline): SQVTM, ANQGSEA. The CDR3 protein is CSVALGPGYNEQFF. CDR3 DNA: TGCAGCGTGGCGTTAGGCCCAGGGTACAATGAGCAGTTCTTC.

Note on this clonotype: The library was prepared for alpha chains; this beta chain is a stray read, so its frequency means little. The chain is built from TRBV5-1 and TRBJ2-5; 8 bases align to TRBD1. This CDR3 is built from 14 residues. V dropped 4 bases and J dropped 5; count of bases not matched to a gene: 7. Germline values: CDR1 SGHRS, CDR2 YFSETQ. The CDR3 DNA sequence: TGCGCCAGCAGCCCACGGACAGGGTACGAGACCCAGTACTTC. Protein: CASSPRTGYETQYF.

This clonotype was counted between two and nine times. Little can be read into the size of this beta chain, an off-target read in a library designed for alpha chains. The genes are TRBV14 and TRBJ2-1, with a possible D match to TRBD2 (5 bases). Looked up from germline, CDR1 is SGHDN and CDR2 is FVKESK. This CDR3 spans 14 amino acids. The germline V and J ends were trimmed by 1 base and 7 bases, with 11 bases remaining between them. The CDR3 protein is CASSQGKRENEQFF. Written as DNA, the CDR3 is TGTGCCAGCAGCCAAGGAAAGAGGGAGAATGAGCAGTTCTTC.